This T cell receptor beta chain stems from a study of blood T cell repertoires in COVID-19. On the study more broadly: Researchers got acute and convalescent COVID-19 samples from the United States, Italy and Spain. From T cells, B-cell-depleted T cells, or PBMCs came the material, which was cDNA or gDNA.

CDR1 is MNHNS, CDR2 SASEGT, per germline. The CDR3 runs 14 residues. V shed 2 bases, J shed 7 bases, and the junction held 2 bases outside the gene matches. As processed by the authors: For nucleated cells, counts were estimated from reference gene primer amplification. Method: immunoSEQ multiplex PCR; TCRdb's copy keeps in-frame clones and lacks some. The V and J calls and clone size were taken over from that table, and D and trimming were inferred from the DNA. The sample contains fewer than 300,000 clones, 80% to 90% of which appear only once. The count of this clone is one. V and J are TRBV6-1 and TRBJ2-1; 10 nucleotides align to TRBD2. The sample consisted of peripheral blood. The source of this sequence is a woman in her fifties or sixties who had recovered from COVID-19. Written as DNA, the CDR3 is TGTGCCAGCAGTGAACTAGCGGGAGTTAATGAGCAGTTCTTC. Encoded protein: CASSELAGVNEQFF.